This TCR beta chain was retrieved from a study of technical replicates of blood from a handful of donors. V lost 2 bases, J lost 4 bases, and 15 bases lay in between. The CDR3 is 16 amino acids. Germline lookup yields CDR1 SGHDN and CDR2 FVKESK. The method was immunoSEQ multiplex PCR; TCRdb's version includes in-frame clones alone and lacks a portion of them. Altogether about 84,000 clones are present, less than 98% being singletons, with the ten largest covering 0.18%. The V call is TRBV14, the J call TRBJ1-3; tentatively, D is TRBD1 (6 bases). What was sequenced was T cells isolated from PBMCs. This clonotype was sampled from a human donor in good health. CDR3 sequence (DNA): TGTGCCAGCAGCCAATTCCCTTCGGGACAAGGAAACACCATATATTTT. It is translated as CASSQFPSGQGNTIYF.